This T cell receptor beta chain was observed in a study of blood T cell repertoires in COVID-19. Across the whole study: Collection of acute and convalescent COVID-19 samples took place in the United States, Italy and Spain. T cells, B-cell-depleted T cells, or PBMCs supplied cDNA or gDNA.

The table came from immunoSEQ multiplex PCR; TCRdb's copy has only in-frame clones and leaves some out. Of tens of thousands of clones listed, around four fifths are singletons. V lost 3 bases and J lost 8, with 8 bases in between. CDR1 and CDR2 (germline): MDHEN, SYDVKM. CDR3 size: 11 residues. This sequence originates from a man aged 50-59 years with active COVID-19. V usage is TRBV28 and J usage is TRBJ2-7; D is ambiguous. The material sequenced was peripheral blood. The CDR3 DNA reads TGTGCCAGCAGTTTGGCGGATAAGCAGTACTTC. Amino acids: CASSLADKQYF.